This T cell receptor (beta chain) was sequenced for a study of radiotherapy plus CTLA-4 blockade in lung cancer. Study-wide results and caveats: Alongside interferon-beta, early blood T cell clone dynamics were reportedly the best predictor of response. The study found tumor-derived TCR clones expanded in blood after radiotherapy plus ipilimumab.

This CDR3 is 14 amino acids long. Germline V gives CDR1 MGHRA, CDR2 YSYEKL. V was shortened by 4 bases and J by 1 base, with 7 bases between the two germline ends. Profiled with immunoSEQ multiplex PCR; TCRdb holds only in-frame clones, not every one. Of about 73,000 clones in the sample, roughly 87% are singletons; the top ten hold 40%. Chemo-refractory metastatic non-small-cell lung cancer patients underwent focal radiation alongside CTLA-4 blockade with ipilimumab. Remarks on this clone: Antigen unknown.

The TCR comes from a human donor with non-small cell lung cancer that progressed on radiotherapy plus ipilimumab. This chain links TRBV4-1 with TRBJ2-2; D unclear. The source material was peripheral blood, sampled from a patient treated with radiotherapy plus ipilimumab. The CDR3 coding sequence is TGCGCCAGCAGCCTGAGTCTGAACACCGGGGAGCTGTTTTTT. The encoded protein is CASSLSLNTGELFF.